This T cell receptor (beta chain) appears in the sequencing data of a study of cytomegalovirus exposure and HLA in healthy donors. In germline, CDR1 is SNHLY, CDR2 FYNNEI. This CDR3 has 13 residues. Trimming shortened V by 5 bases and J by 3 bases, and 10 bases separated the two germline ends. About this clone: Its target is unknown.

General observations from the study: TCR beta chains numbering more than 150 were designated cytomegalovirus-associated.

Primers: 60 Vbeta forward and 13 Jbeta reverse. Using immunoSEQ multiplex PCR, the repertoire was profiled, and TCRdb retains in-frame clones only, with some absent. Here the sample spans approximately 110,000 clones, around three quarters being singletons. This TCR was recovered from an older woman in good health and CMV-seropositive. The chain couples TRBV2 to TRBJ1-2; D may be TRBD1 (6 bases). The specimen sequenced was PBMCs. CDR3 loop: CASSTGTYYGYTF. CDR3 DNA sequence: TGTGCCAGCAGTACCGGGACATACTATGGCTACACCTTC.